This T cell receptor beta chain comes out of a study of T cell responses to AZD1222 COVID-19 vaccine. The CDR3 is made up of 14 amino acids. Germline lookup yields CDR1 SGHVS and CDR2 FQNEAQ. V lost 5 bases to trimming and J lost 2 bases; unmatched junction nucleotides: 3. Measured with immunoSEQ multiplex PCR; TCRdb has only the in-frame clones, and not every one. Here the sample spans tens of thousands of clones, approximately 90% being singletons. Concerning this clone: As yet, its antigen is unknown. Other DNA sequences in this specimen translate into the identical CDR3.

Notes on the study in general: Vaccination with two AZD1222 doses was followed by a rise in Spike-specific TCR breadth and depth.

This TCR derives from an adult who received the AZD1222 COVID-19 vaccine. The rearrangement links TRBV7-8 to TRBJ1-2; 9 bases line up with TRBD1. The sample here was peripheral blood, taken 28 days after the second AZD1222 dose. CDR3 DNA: TGTGCCAGCAGCCCAGGACAGGGGAACTATGGCTACACCTTC. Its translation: CASSPGQGNYGYTF.